The rows below give T cell receptor beta chains drawn from one sample of a study of cytomegalovirus exposure and HLA in healthy donors. Produced via immunoSEQ multiplex PCR; TCRdb's table is partial and in-frame only. Of more than 90,000 clones listed, roughly 76% are singletons. The sample comprised PBMCs. The receptors derive from a man in his fifties or sixties in good health and CMV-seropositive. Both conserved end residues are part of each CDR3. D genes are given only for firm matches. Clone size appears in some rows only: once, few, many, or a class for an expanded clone.

NA	TRBV10-2	TRBD1	TRBJ2-2	TGCGCCGGCGGGGACAGGGCGGACACCGGGGAGCTGTTTTTT	CAGGDRADTGELFF
few	TRBV10-3	TRBD2	TRBJ2-1	TGTGCCATCAGTGGGCTAGCGGGGGACAATGAGCAGTTCTTC	CAISGLAGDNEQFF
NA	TRBV27	NA	TRBJ2-3	TGTGCCAGCAGTTTTACACCCAAAAGCACAGATACGCAGTATTTT	CASSFTPKSTDTQYF
NA	TRBV10-1	NA	TRBJ2-7	NA	CASSFGEGLDEQYF
NA	TRBV5-1	NA	TRBJ2-1	TGCGCCAGCAGCTTGGGACTTTCCTACAATGAGCAGTTCTTC	CASSLGLSYNEQFF
NA	TRBV19	NA	TRBJ2-1	TGTGCCAGTAGTATATACGCAGGCAATGAGCAGTTCTTC	CASSIYAGNEQFF
NA	TRBV6-5	TRBD2	TRBJ2-1	TGTGCCAGCAGTTACTCAGGGACTAGAATCAACAATGAGCAGTTCTTC	CASSYSGTRINNEQFF
once	TRBV5-6	NA	TRBJ2-7	TGTGCCAGCAGTCGGACATTCGCCCATTACGAGCAGTACTTC	CASSRTFAHYEQYF
once	TRBV10-3	TRBD1	TRBJ1-5	TGTGCCATCAGTGAGAGACAGGGGCCCTATCAGCCCCAGCATTTT	CAISERQGPYQPQHF
NA	TRBV5-5	NA	TRBJ1-4	TGTGCCAGCAGCCGCGGTTTCGGGGAAAGGGCGATCGGCAGTAATGAAAAACTGTTTTTT	CASSRGFGERAIGSNEKLFF
few	TRBV29-1	NA	TRBJ1-3	TGCAGCGTCCGCCCCAGAGGTAACACCATATATTTT	CSVRPRGNTIYF
NA	TRBV7-8	NA	TRBJ2-7	TGTGCCAGCAGCTTAGTCGGCCAGGGGATTAACGAGCAGTACTTC	CASSLVGQGINEQYF
NA	TRBV5-1	TRBD1	TRBJ1-4	TGCGCCAGCAGCTCCCAACAGGGGGGTAATGAAAAACTGTTTTTT	CASSSQQGGNEKLFF
few	TRBV10-2	TRBD2	TRBJ2-5	TGCGCCAGCAGTGATATCCTAGCGGGAGCTGTGCGTAGGACCCAGTACTTC	CASSDILAGAVRRTQYF